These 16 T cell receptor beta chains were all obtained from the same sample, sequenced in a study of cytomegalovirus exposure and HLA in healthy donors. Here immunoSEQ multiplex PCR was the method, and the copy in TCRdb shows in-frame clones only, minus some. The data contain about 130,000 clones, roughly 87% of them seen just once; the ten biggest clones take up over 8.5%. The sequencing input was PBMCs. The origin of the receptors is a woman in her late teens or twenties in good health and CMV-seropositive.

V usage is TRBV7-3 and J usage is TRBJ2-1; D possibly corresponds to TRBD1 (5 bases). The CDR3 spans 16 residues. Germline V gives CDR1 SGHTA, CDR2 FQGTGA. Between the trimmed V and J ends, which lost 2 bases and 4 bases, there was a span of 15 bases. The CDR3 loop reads CASSLDGQARYNEQFF. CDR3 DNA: TGTGCCAGCAGCTTAGATGGACAAGCCCGATACAATGAGCAGTTCTTC.

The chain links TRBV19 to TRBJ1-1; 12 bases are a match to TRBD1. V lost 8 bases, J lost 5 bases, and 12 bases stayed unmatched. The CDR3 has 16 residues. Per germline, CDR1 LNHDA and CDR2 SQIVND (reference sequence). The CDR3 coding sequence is TGTGCCAGTCAGCTGGGGACAGGGGGCGCGGGGACTGAAGCTTTCTTT. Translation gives CASQLGTGGAGTEAFF. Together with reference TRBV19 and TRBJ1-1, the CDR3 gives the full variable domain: DGGITQSPKYLFRKEGQNVTLSCEQNLNHDAMYWYRQDPGQGLRLIYYSQIVNDFQKGDIAEGYSVSREKKESFPLTVTSAQKNPTAFYLCASQLGTGGAGTEAFFGQGTRLTVV.

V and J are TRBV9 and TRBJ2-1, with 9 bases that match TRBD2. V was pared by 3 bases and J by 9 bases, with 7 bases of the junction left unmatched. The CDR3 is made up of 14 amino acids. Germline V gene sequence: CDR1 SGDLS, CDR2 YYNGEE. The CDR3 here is CASSGIAGVSEQFF. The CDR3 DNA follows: TGTGCCAGCAGCGGGATAGCGGGGGTAAGTGAGCAGTTCTTC. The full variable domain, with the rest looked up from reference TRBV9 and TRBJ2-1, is DSGVTQTPKHLITATGQRVTLRCSPRSGDLSVYWYQQSLDQGLQFLIQYYNGEERAKGNILERFSAQQFPDLHSELNLSSLELGDSALYFCASSGIAGVSEQFFGPGTRLTVL.

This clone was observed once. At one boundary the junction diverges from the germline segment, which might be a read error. The CDR3 coding sequence is TGTGCCAGCAGTTTAGGACTAGCGGGGGGGGCCGTCTTC. This gives the protein CASSLGLAGGAVF. The V gene is TRBV27, the J gene TRBJ2-1; 15 nucleotides match TRBD2. Germline CDR1 MNHEY, CDR2 SMNVEV (reference sequence). This CDR3 contains 13 residues.

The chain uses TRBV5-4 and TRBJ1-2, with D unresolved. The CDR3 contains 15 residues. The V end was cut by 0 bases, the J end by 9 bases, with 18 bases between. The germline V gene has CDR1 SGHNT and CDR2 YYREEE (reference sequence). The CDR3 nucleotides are TGTGCCAGCAGCTTGGGAGCGGGGAGAATTGGGAGCTACACCTTC. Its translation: CASSLGAGRIGSYTF.

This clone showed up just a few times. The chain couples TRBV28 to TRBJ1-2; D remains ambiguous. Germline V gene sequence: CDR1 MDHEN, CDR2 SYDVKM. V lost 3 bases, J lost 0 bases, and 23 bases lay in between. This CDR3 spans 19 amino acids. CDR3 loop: CASSLRLSSSTSANYGYTF. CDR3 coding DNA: TGTGCCAGCAGTTTGCGGTTGTCGTCCTCGACTTCAGCTAACTATGGCTACACCTTC.

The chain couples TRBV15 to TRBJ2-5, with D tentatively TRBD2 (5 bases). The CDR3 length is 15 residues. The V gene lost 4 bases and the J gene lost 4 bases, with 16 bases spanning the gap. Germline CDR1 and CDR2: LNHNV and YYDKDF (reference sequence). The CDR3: CATSMYGLGRETQYF. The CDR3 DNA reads TGTGCCACCAGCATGTATGGCCTGGGGAGAGAGACCCAGTACTTC. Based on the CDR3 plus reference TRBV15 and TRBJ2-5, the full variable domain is DAMVIQNPRYQVTQFGKPVTLSCSQTLNHNVMYWYQQKSSQAPKLLFHYYDKDFNNEADTPDNFQSRRPNTSFCFLDIRSPGLGDTAMYLCATSMYGLGRETQYFGPGTRLLVL.

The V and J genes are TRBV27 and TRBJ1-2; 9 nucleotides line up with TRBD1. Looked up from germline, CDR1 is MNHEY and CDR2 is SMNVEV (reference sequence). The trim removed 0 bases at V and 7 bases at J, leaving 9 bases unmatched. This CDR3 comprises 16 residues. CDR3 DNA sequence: TGTGCCAGCAGTTTATCCCTATCCGGACAGGGGAGTGGCTACACCTTC. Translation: CASSLSLSGQGSGYTF.

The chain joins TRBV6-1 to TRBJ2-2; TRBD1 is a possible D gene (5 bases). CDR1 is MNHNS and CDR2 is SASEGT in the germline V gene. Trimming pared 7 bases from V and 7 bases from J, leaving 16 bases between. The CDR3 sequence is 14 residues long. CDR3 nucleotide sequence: TGTGCCAGCAATAGTGAAGGGGAAAGCGGGGAGCTGTTTTTT. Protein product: CASNSEGESGELFF.

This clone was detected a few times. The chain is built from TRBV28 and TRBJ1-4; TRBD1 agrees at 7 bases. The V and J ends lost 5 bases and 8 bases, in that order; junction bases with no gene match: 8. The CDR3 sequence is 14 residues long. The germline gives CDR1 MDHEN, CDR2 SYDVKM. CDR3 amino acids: CASSTTGYREKLFF. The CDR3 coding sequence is TGTGCCAGCAGTACGACAGGGTATCGGGAAAAACTGTTTTTT.

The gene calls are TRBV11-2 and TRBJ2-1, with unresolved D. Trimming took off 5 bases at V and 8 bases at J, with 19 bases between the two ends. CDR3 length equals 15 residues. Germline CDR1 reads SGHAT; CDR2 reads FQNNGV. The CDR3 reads CASSPLSLLAHEQFF. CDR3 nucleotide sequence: TGTGCCAGCAGCCCCCTATCCCTTCTCGCCCATGAGCAGTTCTTC.

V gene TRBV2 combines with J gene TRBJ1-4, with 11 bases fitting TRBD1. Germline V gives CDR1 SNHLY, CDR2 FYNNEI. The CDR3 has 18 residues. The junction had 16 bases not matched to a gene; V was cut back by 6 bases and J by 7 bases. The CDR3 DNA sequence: TGTGCCAGCAGCTTGGACAGGGGGCAGGTAGTCGTAGGTGAAAAACTGTTTTTT. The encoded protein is CASSLDRGQVVVGEKLFF.

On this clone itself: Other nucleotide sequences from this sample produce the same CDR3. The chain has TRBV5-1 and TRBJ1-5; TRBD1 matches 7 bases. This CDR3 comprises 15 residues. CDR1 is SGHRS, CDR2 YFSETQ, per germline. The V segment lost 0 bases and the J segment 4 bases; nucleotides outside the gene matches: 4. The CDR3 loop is CASSLEGQNNQPQHF. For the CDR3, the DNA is TGCGCCAGCAGCTTGGAGGGACAGAATAATCAGCCCCAGCATTTT.

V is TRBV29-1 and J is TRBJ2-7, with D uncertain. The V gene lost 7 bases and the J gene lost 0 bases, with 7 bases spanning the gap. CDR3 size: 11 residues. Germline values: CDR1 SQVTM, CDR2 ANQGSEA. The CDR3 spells CSARSSYEQYF. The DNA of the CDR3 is TGCAGCGCAAGGAGCTCCTACGAGCAGTACTTC.

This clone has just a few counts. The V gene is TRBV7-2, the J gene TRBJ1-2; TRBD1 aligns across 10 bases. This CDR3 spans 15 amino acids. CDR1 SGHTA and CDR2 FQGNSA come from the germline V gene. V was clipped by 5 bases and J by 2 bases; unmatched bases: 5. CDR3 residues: CASSQTGGGNYGYTF. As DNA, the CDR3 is TGTGCCAGCAGCCAGACAGGGGGCGGAAACTATGGCTACACCTTC.

CDR3 amino acids: CASSPRWSDSDGYTF. The CDR3, as DNA: TGTGCCAGCAGCCCACGGTGGTCAGACTCGGATGGCTACACCTTC. The chain uses TRBV7-8 and TRBJ1-2; D gene unclear. The V end lost 5 bases, the J end lost 6 bases, and 19 bases lay between the germline ends. Germline V gives CDR1 SGHVS, CDR2 FQNEAQ. The CDR3 contains 15 residues.